This T cell receptor beta chain was sequenced for a study of OX40 agonist ivuxolimab in advanced cancers. Study at large: Patients achieving partial responses numbered three: one hepatocellular carcinoma case and two cutaneous melanoma cases. Study results and limitations: It was not determined which antigens were specifically recognized by the peripheral T cells that had undergone clonal expansion.

In regard to this clone: What it binds is not known.

Excluded were patients having autoimmune disease history or systemic immunosuppression. Produced via immunoSEQ multiplex PCR; TCRdb's table is partial and in-frame only. The table has tens of thousands of clones, around 88% seen once. The sequence derives from an adult with an advanced solid tumor such as melanoma, head and neck, liver or kidney cancer. The sequencing here drew on CD4+ or CD8+ T cells sorted from blood, taken in a trial of the OX40 agonist ivuxolimab.

CDR3 DNA: TGTGCCAGCAGCGCCTATAGCGCCTCCTACGAGCAGTACTTC. It is translated as CASSAYSASYEQYF. This chain joins TRBV9 and TRBJ2-5, with TRBD2 as a possible D gene (5 bases). The J call may be in error: the DNA end matches TRBJ2-7 better. The CDR3 is 14 residues long. The V gene's germline CDR1 is SGDLS and CDR2 YYNGEE.